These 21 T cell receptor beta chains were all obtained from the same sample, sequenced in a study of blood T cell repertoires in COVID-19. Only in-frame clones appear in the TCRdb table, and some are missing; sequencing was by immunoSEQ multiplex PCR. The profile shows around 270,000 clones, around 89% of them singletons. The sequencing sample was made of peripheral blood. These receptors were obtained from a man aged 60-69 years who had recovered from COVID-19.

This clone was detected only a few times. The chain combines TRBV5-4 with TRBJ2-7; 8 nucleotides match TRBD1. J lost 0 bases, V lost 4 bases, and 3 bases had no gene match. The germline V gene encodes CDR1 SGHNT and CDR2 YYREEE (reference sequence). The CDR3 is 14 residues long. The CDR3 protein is CASSRTGSSYEQYF. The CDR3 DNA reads TGTGCCAGCAGCCGGACAGGGAGCTCCTACGAGCAGTACTTC.

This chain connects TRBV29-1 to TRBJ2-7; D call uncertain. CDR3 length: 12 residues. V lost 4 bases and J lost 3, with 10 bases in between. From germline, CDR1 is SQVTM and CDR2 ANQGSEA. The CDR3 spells CSVAQDYYEQYF. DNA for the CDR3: TGCAGCGTTGCCCAGGATTACTACGAGCAGTACTTC.

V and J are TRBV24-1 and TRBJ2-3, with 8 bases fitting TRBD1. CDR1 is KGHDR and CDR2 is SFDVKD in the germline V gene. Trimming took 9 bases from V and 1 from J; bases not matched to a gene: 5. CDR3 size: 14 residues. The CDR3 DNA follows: TGTGCCACCCAACCGACAGGGGGCACAGATACGCAGTATTTT. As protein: CATQPTGGTDTQYF.

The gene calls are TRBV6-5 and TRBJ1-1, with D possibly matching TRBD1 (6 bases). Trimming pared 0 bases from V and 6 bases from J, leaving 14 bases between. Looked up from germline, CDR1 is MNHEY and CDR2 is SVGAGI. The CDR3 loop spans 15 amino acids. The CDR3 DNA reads TGTGCCAGCAGTTACTCGACAGGAAGGAATCCTGAAGCTTTCTTT. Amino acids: CASSYSTGRNPEAFF.

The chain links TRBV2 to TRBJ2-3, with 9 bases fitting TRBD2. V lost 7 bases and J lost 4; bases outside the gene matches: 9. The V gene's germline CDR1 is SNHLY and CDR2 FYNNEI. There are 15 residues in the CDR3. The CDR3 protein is CASTISGGGADTQYF. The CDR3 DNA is TGTGCCAGCACCATTAGCGGGGGAGGGGCAGATACGCAGTATTTT.

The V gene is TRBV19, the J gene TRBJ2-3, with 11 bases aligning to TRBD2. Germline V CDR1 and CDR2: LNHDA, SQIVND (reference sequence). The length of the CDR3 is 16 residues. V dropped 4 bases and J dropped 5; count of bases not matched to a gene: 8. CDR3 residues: CASSTLAGGLVDTQYF. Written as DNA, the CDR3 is TGTGCCAGTAGTACCTTAGCGGGGGGGCTGGTAGATACGCAGTATTTT.

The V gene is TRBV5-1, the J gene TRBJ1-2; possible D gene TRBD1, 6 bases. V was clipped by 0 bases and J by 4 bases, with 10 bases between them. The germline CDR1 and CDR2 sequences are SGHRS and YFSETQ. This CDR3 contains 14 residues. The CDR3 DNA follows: TGCGCCAGCAGCTTGGGACAGGATGTCTATGGCTACACCTTC. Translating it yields CASSLGQDVYGYTF.

CDR3: CASSELAGVSYNEQFF. The DNA for the CDR3 is TGTGCCAGCAGTGAACTAGCGGGGGTTTCATACAATGAGCAGTTCTTC. The V gene is TRBV2, the J gene TRBJ2-1, with TRBD2 matching 10 bases. This CDR3 is 16 amino acids long. CDR1 is SNHLY and CDR2 is FYNNEI in the germline V gene. The V gene end was trimmed by 2 bases and the J gene end by 4 bases; junction bases not matched to a gene: 5.

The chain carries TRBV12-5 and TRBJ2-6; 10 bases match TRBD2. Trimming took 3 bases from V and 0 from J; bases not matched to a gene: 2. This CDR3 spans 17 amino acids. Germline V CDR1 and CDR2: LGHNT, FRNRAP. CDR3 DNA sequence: TGTGCTAGTGGTTTCGGACTAGCGGTCTCTGGGGCCAACGTCCTGACTTTC. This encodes CASGFGLAVSGANVLTF.

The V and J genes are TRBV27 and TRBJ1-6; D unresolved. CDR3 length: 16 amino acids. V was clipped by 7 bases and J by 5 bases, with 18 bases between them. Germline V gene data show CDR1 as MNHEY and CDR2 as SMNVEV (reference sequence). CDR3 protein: CASTGLGRINNSPLHF. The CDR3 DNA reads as TGTGCCAGCACGGGCCTCGGGAGGATTAATAATTCACCCCTCCACTTT.

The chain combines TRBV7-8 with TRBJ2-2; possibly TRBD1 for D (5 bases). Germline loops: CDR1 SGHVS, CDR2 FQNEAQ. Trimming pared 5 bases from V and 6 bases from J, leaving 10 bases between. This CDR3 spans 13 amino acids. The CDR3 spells CASSNTGPGELFF. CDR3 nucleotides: TGTGCCAGCAGCAATACAGGACCCGGGGAGCTGTTTTTT.

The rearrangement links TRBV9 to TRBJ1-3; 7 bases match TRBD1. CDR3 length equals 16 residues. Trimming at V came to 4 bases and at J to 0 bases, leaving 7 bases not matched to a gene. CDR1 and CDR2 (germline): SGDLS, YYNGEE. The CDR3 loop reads CASSPRDRHSGNTIYF. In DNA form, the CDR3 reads TGTGCCAGCAGCCCCCGGGACAGACACTCTGGAAACACCATATATTTT.

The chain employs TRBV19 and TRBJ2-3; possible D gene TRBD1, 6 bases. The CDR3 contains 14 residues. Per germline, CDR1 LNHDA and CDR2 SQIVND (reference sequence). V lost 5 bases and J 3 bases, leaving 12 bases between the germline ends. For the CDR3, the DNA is TGTGCCAGTAGTCAGGGGTTAAGGACAGATACGCAGTATTTT. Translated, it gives CASSQGLRTDTQYF.

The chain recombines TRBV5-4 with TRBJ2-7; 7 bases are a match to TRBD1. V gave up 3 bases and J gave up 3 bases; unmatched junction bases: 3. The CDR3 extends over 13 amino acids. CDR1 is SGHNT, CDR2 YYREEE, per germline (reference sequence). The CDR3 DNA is TGTGCCAGCAGCTCCGGACAGGTCTACGAGCAGTACTTC. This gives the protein CASSSGQVYEQYF.

The CDR3 nucleotides read TGTGCCAGCAGCCTCAGAGGGAACACTGAAGCTTTCTTT. Amino acid sequence: CASSLRGNTEAFF. The chain recombines TRBV5-4 with TRBJ1-1; D gene uncertain. Trimming pared 4 bases from V and 1 base from J, leaving 8 bases between. CDR1 is SGHNT, CDR2 YYREEE, per germline (reference sequence). The CDR3 is 13 amino acids.

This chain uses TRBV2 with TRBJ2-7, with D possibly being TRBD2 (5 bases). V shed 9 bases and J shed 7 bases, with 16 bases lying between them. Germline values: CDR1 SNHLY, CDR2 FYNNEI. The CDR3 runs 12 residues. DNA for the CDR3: TGTGCCAGAAGGGAGACCGGCGGGGAGCAGTACTTC. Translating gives CARRETGGEQYF.

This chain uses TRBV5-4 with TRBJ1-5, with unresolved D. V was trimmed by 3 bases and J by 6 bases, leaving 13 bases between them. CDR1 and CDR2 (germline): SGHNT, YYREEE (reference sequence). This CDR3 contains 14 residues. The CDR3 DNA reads TGTGCCAGCAGCTCGCTACCAAACGGTCAGCCCCAGCATTTT. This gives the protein CASSSLPNGQPQHF.

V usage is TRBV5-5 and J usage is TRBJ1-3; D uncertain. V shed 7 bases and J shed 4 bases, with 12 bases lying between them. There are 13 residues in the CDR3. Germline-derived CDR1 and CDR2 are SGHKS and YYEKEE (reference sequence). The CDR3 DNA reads TGTGCCAGCGCATCGGGGTCAGGAAACACCATATATTTT. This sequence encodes CASASGSGNTIYF.

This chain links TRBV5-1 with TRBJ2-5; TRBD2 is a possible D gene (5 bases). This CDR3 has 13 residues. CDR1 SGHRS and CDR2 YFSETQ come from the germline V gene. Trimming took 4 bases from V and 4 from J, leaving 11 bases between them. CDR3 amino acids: CASSPGMGETQYF. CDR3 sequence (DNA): TGCGCCAGCAGCCCCGGGATGGGAGAGACCCAGTACTTC.

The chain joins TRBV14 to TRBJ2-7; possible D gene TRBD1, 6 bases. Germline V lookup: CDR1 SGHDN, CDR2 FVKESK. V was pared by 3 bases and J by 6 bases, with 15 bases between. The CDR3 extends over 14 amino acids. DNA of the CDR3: TGTGCCAGCAGCCATTGGACAGCCCGTCTCGAGCAGTACTTC. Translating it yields CASSHWTARLEQYF.

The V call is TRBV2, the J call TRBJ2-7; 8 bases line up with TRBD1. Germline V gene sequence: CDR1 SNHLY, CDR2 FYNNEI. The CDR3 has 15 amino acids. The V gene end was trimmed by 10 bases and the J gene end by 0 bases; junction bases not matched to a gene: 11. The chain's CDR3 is CANLPSGQASYEQYF. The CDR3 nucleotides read TGTGCCAACCTACCTTCGGGACAGGCCTCCTACGAGCAGTACTTC.